This T cell receptor beta chain is from a study of pediatric ulcerative colitis. Data came from immunoSEQ multiplex PCR; TCRdb stores just in-frame clones and leaves some out. The sample yields 15,000 to 20,000 clones, nearly 80% seen once. Of note for this clone: The target antigen is unknown.

The rectum was sampled with one to two pinch biopsies at colonoscopy. Study-wide results and caveats: Ulcerative colitis patients shared more blood-rectal clones than controls.

The germline gives CDR1 DFQATT, CDR2 SNEGSKA (reference sequence). This CDR3 comprises 11 residues. Deletions cut 3 bases from V and 6 bases from J, with 8 bases between. Sequencing was performed on gut tissue. J is TRBJ1-2 and V is TRBV20-1, with a weak D call TRBD1 (5 bases). The TCR sequence derives from a boy aged 10-17 years who was a control in a study of pediatric ulcerative colitis. CDR3 sequence (DNA): TGCAGTGCTAGGGGGCTGAATGGCTACACCTTC. This codes for CSARGLNGYTF.